There are a few counts of the clone carrying this T cell receptor beta chain. Antigen specificity is unknown. This entry is derived from a study of T-cell memory formation after mild COVID-19. Study in general: Clusters of TCRs were largely donor specific. Study conclusions and caveats: Pre-infection memory already had some responding clones, implying cross-reactive memory joined. Contracting CD4+ clones sat mainly in CM and EM; CD8+ in EMRA. Later expanders leaned toward CD4+, whereas clones contracting from day 15 to 85 were balanced CD4/CD8.

TCRdb fed the 5' RACE reads into MiXCR, producing one record per CDR3 protein. The data show about 130,000 distinct CDR3 sequences, roughly 15% seen once. The sequence was collected from an adult woman who had mild COVID-19 (a few samples of this study predate the infection). Cell type and time point are not known. Sequenced: PBMCs or a T cell subset sorted from them (not recorded which).

Here the CDR3 reads CASSWQGQGVADTQYF. DNA for the CDR3: TGTGCCAGCAGCTGGCAGGGACAGGGGGTCGCGGATACGCAGTATTTT. The chain employs TRBV7-3 and TRBJ2-3; the match to TRBD1 covers 11 bases. V was pared by 4 bases and J by 6 bases, with 9 bases of the junction left unmatched. The CDR3 runs to 16 residues. The V gene's germline CDR1 is SGHTA and CDR2 FQGTGA.